These 11 T cell receptor beta chains were sequenced from one sample in a study of cytomegalovirus exposure and HLA in healthy donors. PCR amplification relied on 60 Vbeta primers (plus 13 Jbeta primers). Profiling relied on immunoSEQ multiplex PCR, and the TCRdb table lists in-frame clones only, not all of them. The sample has approximately 68,000 clones; roughly four fifths are singletons. Input material: PBMCs. Receptors originate from a young woman in good health and CMV-seropositive.

The gene calls are TRBV6-5 and TRBJ1-2, with a weak D call TRBD1 (6 bases). The CDR3 loop spans 14 amino acids. CDR1 is MNHEY, CDR2 SVGAGI, per germline. V shed 1 base and J shed 4 bases, with 10 bases lying between them. CDR3 bases: TGTGCCAGCAGTTACTTGGACAGAGCCTATGGCTACACCTTC. Protein sequence: CASSYLDRAYGYTF.

This chain joins TRBV5-6 and TRBJ1-2; tentative D call: TRBD1 (6 bases). The CDR3 has 13 amino acids. The V gene's germline CDR1 is SGHDT and CDR2 YYEEEE. V was clipped by 4 bases and J by 2 bases, with 9 bases between them. The CDR3 loop reads CASSPGQNYGYTF. In nucleotides, the CDR3 is TGTGCCAGCAGCCCGGGACAAAACTATGGCTACACCTTC.

The chain carries TRBV19 and TRBJ2-3; TRBD1 matches at 9 bases. The CDR3 runs to 16 residues. V lost 6 bases to trimming and J lost 4 bases; unmatched junction nucleotides: 11. From germline, CDR1 is LNHDA and CDR2 SQIVND (reference sequence). The CDR3, as DNA: TGTGCCAGTAGCAGGACCGGGACAGGGCCGCCAGATACGCAGTATTTT. Amino acid sequence: CASSRTGTGPPDTQYF.

The chain couples TRBV4-2 to TRBJ2-1; TRBD2 aligns across 11 bases. CDR1 and CDR2 (germline): LGHNA, YNFKEQ. The length of the CDR3 is 16 residues. V was clipped by 2 bases and J by 7 bases; unmatched bases: 7. The CDR3: CASSQKLAGEGNEQFF. The CDR3 nucleotides are TGTGCCAGCAGCCAAAAACTAGCGGGAGAGGGGAATGAGCAGTTCTTC.

This clone was counted only a few times. The J gene is TRBJ1-6, the V gene TRBV6-6; 7 nucleotides line up with TRBD1. The CDR3 is 15 residues long. Unmatched junction bases numbered 8, after V lost 6 bases and J lost 6 bases. From germline, CDR1 is MNHNY and CDR2 SVGAGI (reference sequence). Written as DNA, the CDR3 is TGTGCCAGCAGCTACGGGACAGCTTTTAATTCACCCCTCCACTTT. It yields the protein CASSYGTAFNSPLHF.

This chain uses TRBV28 with TRBJ1-3; D is possibly TRBD1 (5 bases). V lost 5 bases and J lost 3, with 17 bases in between. CDR3 size: 16 residues. Germline loops: CDR1 MDHEN, CDR2 SYDVKM. The DNA for the CDR3 is TGTGCCAGCAGTCCCAATCGGGGGTTAAGTGGAAACACCATATATTTT. As protein: CASSPNRGLSGNTIYF.

The V gene is TRBV28, the J gene TRBJ1-2, with D perhaps matching TRBD1 (6 bases). This CDR3 spans 13 amino acids. The V and J ends lost 8 bases and 8 bases respectively, with 18 bases between them. The V gene's germline CDR1 is MDHEN and CDR2 SYDVKM. For the CDR3, the DNA is TGTGCCAGCCGGCCGGACAGCCGAGGCGGCTACACCTTC. Translation gives CASRPDSRGGYTF.

This clone has a handful of counts. The chain couples TRBV6-5 to TRBJ1-1; no firm D call. V lost 2 bases and J lost 3, with 13 bases in between. The germline V gene encodes CDR1 MNHEY and CDR2 SVGAGI. The CDR3 is 15 residues long. In DNA form, the CDR3 reads TGTGCCAGCAGTTACGGGAGACGGGCCCACACTGAAGCTTTCTTT. Protein sequence: CASSYGRRAHTEAFF.

V is TRBV5-4 and J is TRBJ2-1, with D hard to call. Germline V gene sequence: CDR1 SGHNT, CDR2 YYREEE (reference sequence). V was trimmed by 4 bases and J by 9 bases, leaving 14 bases between them. The CDR3 sequence is 13 residues long. This CDR3 reads CASSRSESAEQFF. The CDR3 bases are TGTGCCAGCAGCCGTTCCGAGTCTGCTGAGCAGTTCTTC.

V gene TRBV5-1 combines with J gene TRBJ2-1; maybe TRBD2 (6 bases). Trimming removed 4 bases at V and 2 bases at J, with 13 bases between. Per the germline V gene, CDR1 is SGHRS and CDR2 is YFSETQ. The CDR3 is 15 amino acids. The CDR3 bases are TGCGCCAGCAGCCAGGAGGCTAGCGCCTACAATGAGCAGTTCTTC. Translating gives CASSQEASAYNEQFF.

The V and J genes are TRBV6-4 and TRBJ2-3, with 9 bases fitting TRBD2. The CDR3 loop spans 15 amino acids. Germline lookup yields CDR1 MRHNA and CDR2 SNTAGT. Trimming at V came to 4 bases and at J to 1 base, leaving 3 bases not matched to a gene. For the CDR3, the DNA is TGTGCCAGCAGTGTCGCGGGAGGGGGCACAGATACGCAGTATTTT. This translates into CASSVAGGGTDTQYF.